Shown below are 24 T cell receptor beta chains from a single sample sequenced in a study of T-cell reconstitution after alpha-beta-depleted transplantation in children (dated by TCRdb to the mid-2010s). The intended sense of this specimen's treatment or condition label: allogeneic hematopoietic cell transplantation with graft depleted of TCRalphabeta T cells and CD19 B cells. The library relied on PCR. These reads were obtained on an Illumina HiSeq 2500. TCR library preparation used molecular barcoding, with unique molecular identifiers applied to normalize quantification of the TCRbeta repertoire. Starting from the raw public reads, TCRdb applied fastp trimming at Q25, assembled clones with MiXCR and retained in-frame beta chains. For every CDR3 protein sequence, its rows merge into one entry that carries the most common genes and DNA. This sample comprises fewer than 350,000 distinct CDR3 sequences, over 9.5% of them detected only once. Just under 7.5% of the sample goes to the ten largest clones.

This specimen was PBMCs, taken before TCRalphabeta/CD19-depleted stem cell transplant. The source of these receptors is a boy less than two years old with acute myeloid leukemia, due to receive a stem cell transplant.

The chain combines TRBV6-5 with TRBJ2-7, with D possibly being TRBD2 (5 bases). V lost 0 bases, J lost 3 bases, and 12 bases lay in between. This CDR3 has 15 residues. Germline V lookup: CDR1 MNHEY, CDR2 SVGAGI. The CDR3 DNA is TGTGCCAGCAGTTACTCGATATCGGGGAGCTACGAGCAGTACTTC. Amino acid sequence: CASSYSISGSYEQYF.

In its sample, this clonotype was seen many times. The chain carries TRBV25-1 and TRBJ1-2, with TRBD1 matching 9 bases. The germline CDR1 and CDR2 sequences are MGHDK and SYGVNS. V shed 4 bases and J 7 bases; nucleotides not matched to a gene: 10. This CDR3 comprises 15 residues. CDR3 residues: CASSGLQGAHRGYTF. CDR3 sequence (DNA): TGTGCCAGCAGTGGTTTACAGGGGGCGCATCGTGGCTACACCTTC.

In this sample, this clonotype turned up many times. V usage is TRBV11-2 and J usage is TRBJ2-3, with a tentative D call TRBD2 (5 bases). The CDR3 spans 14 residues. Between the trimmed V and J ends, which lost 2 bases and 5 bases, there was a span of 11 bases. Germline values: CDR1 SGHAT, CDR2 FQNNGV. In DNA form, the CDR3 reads TGTGCCAGCAGCTTACGAGGAGGTGGAGATACGCAGTATTTT. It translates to CASSLRGGGDTQYF.

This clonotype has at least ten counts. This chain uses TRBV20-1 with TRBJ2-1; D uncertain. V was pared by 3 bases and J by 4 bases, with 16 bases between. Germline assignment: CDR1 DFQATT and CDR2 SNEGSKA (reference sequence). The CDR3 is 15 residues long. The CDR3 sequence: CSARVRFGNYNEQFF. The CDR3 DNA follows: TGCAGTGCTAGGGTCCGTTTCGGCAATTACAATGAGCAGTTCTTC.

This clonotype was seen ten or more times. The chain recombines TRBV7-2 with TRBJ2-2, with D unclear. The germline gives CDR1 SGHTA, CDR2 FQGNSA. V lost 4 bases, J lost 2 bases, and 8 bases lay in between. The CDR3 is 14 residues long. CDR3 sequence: CASSSLLNTGELFF. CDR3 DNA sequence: TGTGCCAGCAGCTCCCTCTTAAACACCGGGGAGCTGTTTTTT. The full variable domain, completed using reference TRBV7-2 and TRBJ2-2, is GAGVSQSPSNKVTEKGKDVELRCDPISGHTALYWYRQSLGQGLEFLIYFQGNSAPDKSGLPSDRFSAERTGGSVSTLTIQRTQQEDSAVYLCASSSLLNTGELFFGEGSRLTVL.

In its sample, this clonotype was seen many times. This CDR3 reads CSVVWQNTGELFF. The DNA of the CDR3 is TGCAGCGTTGTATGGCAGAACACCGGGGAGCTGTTTTTT. The chain employs TRBV29-1 and TRBJ2-2, with unresolved D. Germline CDR1 is SQVTM and CDR2 is ANQGSEA. The length of the CDR3 is 13 residues. The V and J ends lost 4 bases and 1 base respectively, with 7 bases between them.

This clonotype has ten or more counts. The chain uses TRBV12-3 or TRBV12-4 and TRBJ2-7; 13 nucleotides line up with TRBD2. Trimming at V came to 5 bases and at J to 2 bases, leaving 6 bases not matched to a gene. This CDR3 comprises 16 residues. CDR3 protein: CASSRRTSGGAYEQYF. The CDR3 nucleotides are TGTGCCAGCAGTCGGAGGACTAGCGGGGGAGCCTACGAGCAGTACTTC.

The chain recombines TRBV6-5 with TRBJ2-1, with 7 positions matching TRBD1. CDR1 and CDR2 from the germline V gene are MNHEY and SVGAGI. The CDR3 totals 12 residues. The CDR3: CVVGQAYNEQFF. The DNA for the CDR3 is TGTGTCGTCGGACAGGCTTACAATGAGCAGTTCTTC.

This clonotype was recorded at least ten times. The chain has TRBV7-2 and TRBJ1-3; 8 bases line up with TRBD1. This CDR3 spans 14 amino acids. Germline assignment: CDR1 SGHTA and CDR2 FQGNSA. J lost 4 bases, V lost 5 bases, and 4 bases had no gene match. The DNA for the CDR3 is TGTGCCAGCAGCCCGACAGGGGTCGGAAACACCATATATTTT. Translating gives CASSPTGVGNTIYF.

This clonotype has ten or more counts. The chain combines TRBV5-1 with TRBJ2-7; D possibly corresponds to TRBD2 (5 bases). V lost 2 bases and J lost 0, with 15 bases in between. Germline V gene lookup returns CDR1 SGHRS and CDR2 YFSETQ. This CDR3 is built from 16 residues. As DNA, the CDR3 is TGCGCCAGCAGCTTCCGGGAAAAAGAGGCCTCCTACGAGCAGTACTTC. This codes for CASSFREKEASYEQYF.

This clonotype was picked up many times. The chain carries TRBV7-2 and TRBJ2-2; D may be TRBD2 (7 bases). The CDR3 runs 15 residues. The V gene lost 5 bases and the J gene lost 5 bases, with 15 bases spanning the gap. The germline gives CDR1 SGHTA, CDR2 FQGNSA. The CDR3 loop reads CASSLLGGQTGELFF. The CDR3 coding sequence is TGTGCCAGCAGCCTCCTCGGGGGGCAAACCGGGGAGCTGTTTTTT.

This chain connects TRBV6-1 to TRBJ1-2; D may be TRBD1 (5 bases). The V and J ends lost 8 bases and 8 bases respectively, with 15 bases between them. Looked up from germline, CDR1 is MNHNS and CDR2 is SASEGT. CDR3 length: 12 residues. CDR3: CASGDGLSGYTF. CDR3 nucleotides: TGTGCCAGCGGGGACGGCTTGAGCGGCTACACCTTC.

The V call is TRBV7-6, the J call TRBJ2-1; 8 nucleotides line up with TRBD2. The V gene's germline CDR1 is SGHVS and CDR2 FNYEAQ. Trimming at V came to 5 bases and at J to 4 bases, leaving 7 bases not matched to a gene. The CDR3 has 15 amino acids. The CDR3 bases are TGTGCCAGCAGCCCTTGGCGGGGGGAGTACAATGAGCAGTTCTTC. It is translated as CASSPWRGEYNEQFF. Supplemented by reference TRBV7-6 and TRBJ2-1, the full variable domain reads GAGVSQSPRYKVTKRGQDVALRCDPISGHVSLYWYRQALGQGPEFLTYFNYEAQQDKSGLPNDRFSAERPEGSISTLTIQRTEQRDSAMYRCASSPWRGEYNEQFFGPGTRLTVL.

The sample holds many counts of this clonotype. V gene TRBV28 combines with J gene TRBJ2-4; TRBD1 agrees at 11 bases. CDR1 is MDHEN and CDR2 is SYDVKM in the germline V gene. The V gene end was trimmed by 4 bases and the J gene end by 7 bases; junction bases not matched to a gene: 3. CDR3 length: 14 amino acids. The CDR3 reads CASSWDRGGNIQYF. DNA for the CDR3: TGTGCCAGCAGTTGGGACAGGGGGGGGAACATTCAGTACTTC.

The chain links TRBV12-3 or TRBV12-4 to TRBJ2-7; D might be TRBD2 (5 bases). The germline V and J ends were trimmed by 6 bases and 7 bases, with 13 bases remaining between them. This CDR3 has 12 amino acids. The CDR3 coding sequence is TGTGCCAGCAGCCGAGGGTCGCGGGAGCAGTACTTC. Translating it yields CASSRGSREQYF.

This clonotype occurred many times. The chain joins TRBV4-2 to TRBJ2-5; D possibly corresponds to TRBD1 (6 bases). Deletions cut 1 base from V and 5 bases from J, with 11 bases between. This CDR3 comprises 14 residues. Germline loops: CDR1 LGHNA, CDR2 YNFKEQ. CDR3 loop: CASSQAQGWETQYF. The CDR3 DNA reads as TGTGCCAGCAGCCAAGCTCAGGGGTGGGAGACCCAGTACTTC.

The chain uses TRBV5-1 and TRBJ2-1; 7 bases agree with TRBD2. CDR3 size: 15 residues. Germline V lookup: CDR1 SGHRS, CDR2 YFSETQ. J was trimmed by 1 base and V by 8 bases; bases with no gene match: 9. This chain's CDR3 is CASRRVGGSYNEQFF. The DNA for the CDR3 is TGCGCCAGTAGACGTGTGGGGGGGTCCTACAATGAGCAGTTCTTC.

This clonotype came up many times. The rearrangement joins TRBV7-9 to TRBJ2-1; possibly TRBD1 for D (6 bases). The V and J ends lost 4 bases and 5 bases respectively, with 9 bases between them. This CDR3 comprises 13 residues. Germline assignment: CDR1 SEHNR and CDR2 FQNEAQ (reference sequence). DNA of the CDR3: TGTGCCAGCAGCTCACAGGGTAACAATGAGCAGTTCTTC. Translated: CASSSQGNNEQFF.

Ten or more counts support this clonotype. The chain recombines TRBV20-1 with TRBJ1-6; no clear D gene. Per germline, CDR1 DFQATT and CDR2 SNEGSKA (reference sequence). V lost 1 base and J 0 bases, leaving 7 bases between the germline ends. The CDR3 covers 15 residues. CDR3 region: CSARGLFSYNSPLHF. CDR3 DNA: TGCAGTGCTAGAGGGCTCTTCTCCTATAATTCACCCCTCCACTTT.

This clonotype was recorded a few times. DNA of the CDR3: TGTGCCAGCAGCTTAGAAATTGGCAGACCCTACGAGCAGTACTTC. It specifies CASSLEIGRPYEQYF. The chain carries TRBV11-2 and TRBJ2-7; D is unclear. The CDR3 covers 15 residues. Germline loops: CDR1 SGHAT, CDR2 FQNNGV. Trimming stripped 0 bases from V and 2 bases from J, with 11 bases between.

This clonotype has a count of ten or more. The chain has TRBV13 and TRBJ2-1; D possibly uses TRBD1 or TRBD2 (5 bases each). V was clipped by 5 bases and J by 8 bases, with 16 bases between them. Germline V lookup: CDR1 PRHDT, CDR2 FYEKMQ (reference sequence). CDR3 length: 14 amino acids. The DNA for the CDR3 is TGTGCCAGCAGCCCCGTCGGGGCTCTGCATGAGCAGTTCTTC. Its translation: CASSPVGALHEQFF.

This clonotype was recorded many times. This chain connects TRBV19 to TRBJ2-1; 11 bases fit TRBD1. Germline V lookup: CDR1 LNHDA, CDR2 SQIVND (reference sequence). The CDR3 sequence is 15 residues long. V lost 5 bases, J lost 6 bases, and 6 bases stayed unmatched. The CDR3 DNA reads TGTGCCAGTAGTCCCGGGACAGGGGGAAGCAATGAGCAGTTCTTC. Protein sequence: CASSPGTGGSNEQFF.

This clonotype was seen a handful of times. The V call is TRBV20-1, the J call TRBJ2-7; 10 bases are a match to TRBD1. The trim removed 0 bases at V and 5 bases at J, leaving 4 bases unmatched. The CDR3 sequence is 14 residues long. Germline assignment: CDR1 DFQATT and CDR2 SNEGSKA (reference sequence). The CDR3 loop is CSAREGQGHHEQYF. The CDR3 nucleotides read TGCAGTGCTAGAGAGGGACAGGGGCACCACGAGCAGTACTTC.

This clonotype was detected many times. CDR3 loop: CSASTLAGTYEQYF. In DNA form, the CDR3 reads TGCAGTGCTTCTACTCTAGCGGGCACCTACGAGCAGTACTTC. This chain links TRBV20-1 with TRBJ2-7, with TRBD2 matching over 8 bases. J lost 2 bases, V lost 5 bases, and 8 bases had no gene match. The CDR3 is made up of 14 amino acids. In germline, CDR1 is DFQATT, CDR2 SNEGSKA (reference sequence).